This T cell receptor (beta chain) was profiled in a study of T cells in localized non-small cell lung cancer. As concerns this clone: Its antigen is unidentified.

Findings of the study overall: The study sequenced only one region of the tumor. As a result, intratumor heterogeneity could not be excluded and remains possible. Adjacent lung exhibited a median of 57 among the 100 most abundant tumor clones. Tumor showed lower T cell clonality than uninvolved adjacent lung, where it was highest. Elevated circulating T cell density in blood was associated with longer overall survival.

Method: immunoSEQ multiplex PCR; TCRdb's copy keeps in-frame clones and lacks some. Of about 41,000 clones listed, roughly 84% are singletons. The ends lost 5 bases at V and 4 bases at J; junction bases unmatched: 6. Germline V gives CDR1 SGHKS, CDR2 YYEKEE (reference sequence). The CDR3 is 16 amino acids. The sample in question was PBMCs, obtained before any cancer treatment. The receptor comes from a man aged 40-75 years with stage II lung adenocarcinoma. V and J are TRBV5-5 and TRBJ2-1; TRBD2 aligns across 13 bases. The CDR3 spells CASRQTSGGPYNEQFF. CDR3 DNA sequence: TGTGCCAGCAGGCAGACTAGCGGGGGGCCTTACAATGAGCAGTTCTTC.